This TCR beta chain was identified during a study of T cell changes during pregnancy in multiple sclerosis. Here immunoSEQ multiplex PCR was the method, and the copy in TCRdb shows in-frame clones only, minus some. Of about 87,000 clones listed, 80% to 95% are singletons. Germline lookup yields CDR1 GTSNPN and CDR2 SVGIG (reference sequence). The CDR3 extends over 12 amino acids. The V segment lost 4 bases and the J segment 4 bases; nucleotides outside the gene matches: 3. The rearrangement links TRBV30 to TRBJ2-7; TRBD1 agrees at 8 bases. The material sequenced was peripheral blood, taken in the third trimester of pregnancy. This TCR came from a female donor in good health, enrolled as a control in a pregnancy study. The CDR3 protein is CAWTGGLYEQYF. The CDR3, as DNA: TGTGCCTGGACAGGGGGCCTATACGAGCAGTACTTC.